This T cell receptor beta chain was sequenced during a study of OX40 agonist ivuxolimab in advanced cancers. At the level of the study: Six ivuxolimab dose levels, 0.01 to 10 mg/kg, were given intravenously every 2 weeks.

Germline CDR1 SGHDN, CDR2 FVKESK. The CDR3 spans 15 residues. The V and J ends lost 1 base and 3 bases respectively, with 12 bases between them. With respect to this clone: The antigen is not known.

The method was immunoSEQ multiplex PCR; TCRdb's version includes in-frame clones alone and lacks a portion of them. The repertoire holds 42,000 or so clones, approximately 92% seen once, with 4.7% in the top ten. Autoimmune disease history or systemic immunosuppression led to patient exclusion. Study-level points and caveats: Compared with CD4+, CD8+ T cells on average had more expanded clones. Expanded peripheral T cells had an undetermined antigen specificity.

The genes are TRBV14 and TRBJ1-1; tentative D call: TRBD1 (5 bases). This sequence was found in an adult with an advanced solid tumor such as melanoma, head and neck, liver or kidney cancer. The sequencing used CD4+ or CD8+ T cells sorted from blood, collected in a trial of the OX40 agonist ivuxolimab. In DNA, the CDR3 is TGTGCCAGCAGCCAAGTTACGGGAGGGGACACTGAAGCTTTCTTT. Its translation is CASSQVTGGDTEAFF.